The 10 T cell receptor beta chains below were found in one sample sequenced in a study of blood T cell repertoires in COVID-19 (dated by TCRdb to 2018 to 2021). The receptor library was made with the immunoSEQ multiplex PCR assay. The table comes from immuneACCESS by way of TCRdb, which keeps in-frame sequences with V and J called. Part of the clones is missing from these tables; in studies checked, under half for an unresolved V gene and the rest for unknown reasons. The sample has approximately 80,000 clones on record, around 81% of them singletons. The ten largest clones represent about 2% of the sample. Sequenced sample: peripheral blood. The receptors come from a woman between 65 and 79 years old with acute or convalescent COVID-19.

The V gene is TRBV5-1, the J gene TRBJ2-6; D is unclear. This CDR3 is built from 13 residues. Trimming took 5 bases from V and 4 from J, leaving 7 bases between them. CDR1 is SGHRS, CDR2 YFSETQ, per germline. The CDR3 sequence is CASRPSGANVLTF. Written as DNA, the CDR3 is TGCGCCAGCAGACCGAGCGGGGCCAACGTCCTGACTTTC.

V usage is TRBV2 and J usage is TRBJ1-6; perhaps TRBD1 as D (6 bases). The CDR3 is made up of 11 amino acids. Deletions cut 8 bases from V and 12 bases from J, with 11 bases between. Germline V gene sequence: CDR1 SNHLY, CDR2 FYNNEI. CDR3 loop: CASRDIVPLHF. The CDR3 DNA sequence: TGTGCCAGCCGGGACATAGTACCCCTCCACTTT.

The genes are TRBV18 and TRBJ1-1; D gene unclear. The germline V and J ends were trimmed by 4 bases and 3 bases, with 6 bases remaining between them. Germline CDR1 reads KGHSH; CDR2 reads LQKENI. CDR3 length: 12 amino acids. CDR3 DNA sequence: TGTGCCAGCTCACGCGGGGACACTGAAGCTTTCTTT. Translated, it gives CASSRGDTEAFF. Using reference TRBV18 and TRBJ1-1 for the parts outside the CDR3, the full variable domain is NAGVMQNPRHLVRRRGQEARLRCSPMKGHSHVYWYRQLPEEGLKFMVYLQKENIIDESGMPKERFSAEFPKEGPSILRIQQVVRGDSAAYFCASSRGDTEAFFGQGTRLTVV.

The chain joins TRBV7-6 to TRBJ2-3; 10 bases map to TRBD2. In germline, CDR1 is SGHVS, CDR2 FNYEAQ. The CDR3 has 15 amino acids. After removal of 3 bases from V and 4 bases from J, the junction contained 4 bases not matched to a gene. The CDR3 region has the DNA TGTGCCAGCAGCTTTCTAGCGGGGGATTCAGATACGCAGTATTTT. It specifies CASSFLAGDSDTQYF.

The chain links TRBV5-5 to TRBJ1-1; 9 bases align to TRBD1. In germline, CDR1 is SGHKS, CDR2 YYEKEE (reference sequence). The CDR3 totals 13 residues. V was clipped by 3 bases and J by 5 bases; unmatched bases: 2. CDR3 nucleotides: TGTGCCAGCAGCTGGGACAGGGAGACTGAAGCTTTCTTT. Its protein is CASSWDRETEAFF.

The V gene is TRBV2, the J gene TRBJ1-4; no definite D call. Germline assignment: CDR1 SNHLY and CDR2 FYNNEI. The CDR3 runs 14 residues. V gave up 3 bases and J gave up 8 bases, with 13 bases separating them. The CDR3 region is CASSESSAVEKLFF. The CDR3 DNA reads TGTGCCAGCAGTGAGTCGTCGGCGGTCGAAAAACTGTTTTTT.

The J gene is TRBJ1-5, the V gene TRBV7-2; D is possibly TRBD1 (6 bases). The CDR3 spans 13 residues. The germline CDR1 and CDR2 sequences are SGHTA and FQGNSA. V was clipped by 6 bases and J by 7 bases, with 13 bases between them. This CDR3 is CASSRQVRQPQHF. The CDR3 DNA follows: TGTGCCAGCAGTCGACAGGTACGACAGCCCCAGCATTTT. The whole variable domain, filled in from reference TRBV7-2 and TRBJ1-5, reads GAGVSQSPSNKVTEKGKDVELRCDPISGHTALYWYRQSLGQGLEFLIYFQGNSAPDKSGLPSDRFSAERTGGSVSTLTIQRTQQEDSAVYLCASSRQVRQPQHFGDGTRLSIL.

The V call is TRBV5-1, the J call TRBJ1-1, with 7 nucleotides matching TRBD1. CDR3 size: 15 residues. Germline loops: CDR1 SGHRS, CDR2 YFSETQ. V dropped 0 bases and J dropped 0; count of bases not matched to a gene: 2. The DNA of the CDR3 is TGCGCCAGCAGCTTGGCCGGGACAGTGAACACTGAAGCTTTCTTT. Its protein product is CASSLAGTVNTEAFF. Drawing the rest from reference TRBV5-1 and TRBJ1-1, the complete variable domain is KAGVTQTPRYLIKTRGQQVTLSCSPISGHRSVSWYQQTPGQGLQFLFEYFSETQRNKGNFPGRFSGRQFSNSRSEMNVSTLELGDSALYLCASSLAGTVNTEAFFGQGTRLTVV.

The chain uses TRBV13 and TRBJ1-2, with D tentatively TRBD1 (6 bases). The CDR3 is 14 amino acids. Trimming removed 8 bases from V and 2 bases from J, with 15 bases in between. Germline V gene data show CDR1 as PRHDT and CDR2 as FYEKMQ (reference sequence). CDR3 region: CASRVSGGNYGYTF. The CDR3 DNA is TGTGCCAGCCGCGTTAGTGGGGGCAACTATGGCTACACCTTC.

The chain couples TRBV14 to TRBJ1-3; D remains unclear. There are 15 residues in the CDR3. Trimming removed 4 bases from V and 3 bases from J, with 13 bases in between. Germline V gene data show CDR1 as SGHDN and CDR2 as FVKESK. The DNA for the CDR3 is TGTGCCAGCAGCCCTCGCGACATACTTGGAAACACCATATATTTT. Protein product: CASSPRDILGNTIYF.